One and the same sample provided the 8 T cell receptor beta chains below, sequenced in a study of cytomegalovirus exposure and HLA in healthy donors. Amplification used 60 Vbeta primers and 13 Jbeta primers. Libraries were prepared by immunoSEQ multiplex PCR; TCRdb keeps only in-frame clonotypes and omits some of them. The table includes about 160,000 clones, roughly four fifths detected once. The sample comprised PBMCs. These receptors were collected from a girl aged 2-9 years in good health and CMV-seropositive.

The rearrangement joins TRBV5-4 to TRBJ1-2; 8 bases line up with TRBD1. CDR1 SGHNT and CDR2 YYREEE come from the germline V gene (reference sequence). The CDR3 sequence is 15 residues long. With 0 bases clipped from V and 3 bases from J, the junction kept 4 bases outside the gene matches. The CDR3 DNA reads as TGTGCCAGCAGCTTGGGAGCAGGGGGCCACTATGGCTACACCTTC. This codes for CASSLGAGGHYGYTF. Filled out from reference TRBV5-4 and TRBJ1-2, the complete variable domain reads ETGVTQSPTHLIKTRGQQVTLRCSSQSGHNTVSWYQQALGQGPQFIFQYYREEENGRGNFPPRFSGLQFPNYSSELNVNALELDDSALYLCASSLGAGGHYGYTFGSGTRLTVV.

This chain connects TRBV6-1 to TRBJ2-7; tentative D call: TRBD2 (7 bases). The CDR3 runs to 13 residues. From germline, CDR1 is MNHNS and CDR2 SASEGT. Between the trimmed V and J ends, which lost 5 bases and 12 bases, there was a span of 20 bases. In DNA form, the CDR3 reads TGTGCCAGCAGTATCAGGGGAGGGTCGCGGCGGTACTTC. Its translation is CASSIRGGSRRYF.

The V gene is TRBV7-6, the J gene TRBJ2-7; 16 nucleotides match TRBD2. Germline V gives CDR1 SGHVS, CDR2 FNYEAQ. There are 18 residues in the CDR3. V gave up 2 bases and J gave up 4 bases; unmatched junction bases: 8. CDR3 in amino acids: CASSLSGTSGRAIYEQYF. The CDR3 nucleotides are TGTGCCAGCAGCTTAAGTGGGACTAGCGGGAGGGCCATTTACGAGCAGTACTTC.

The chain couples TRBV25-1 to TRBJ2-3, with 12 bases identical to TRBD1. Germline-derived CDR1 and CDR2 are MGHDK and SYGVNS. V lost 4 bases to trimming and J lost 0 bases; unmatched junction nucleotides: 5. This CDR3 region has 17 residues. The CDR3 region is CASSAGTGGFSTDTQYF. CDR3 bases: TGTGCCAGCAGTGCCGGGACAGGGGGCTTTAGCACAGATACGCAGTATTTT. Together with reference TRBV25-1 and TRBJ2-3, the CDR3 gives the full variable domain: EADIYQTPRYLVIGTGKKITLECSQTMGHDKMYWYQQDPGMELHLIHYSYGVNSTEKGDLSSESTVSRIRTEHFPLTLESARPSHTSQYLCASSAGTGGFSTDTQYFGPGTRLTVL.

This chain links TRBV6-1 with TRBJ1-1, with D hard to call. With 6 bases removed from V and 8 bases from J, the gap between germline ends came to 13 bases. The CDR3 extends over 12 amino acids. Germline values: CDR1 MNHNS, CDR2 SASEGT. The CDR3: CASRIADSEAFF. The CDR3 DNA reads as TGTGCCAGCAGGATTGCAGATAGCGAAGCTTTCTTT.

J is TRBJ2-7 and V is TRBV29-1; D uncertain. V lost 4 bases to trimming and J lost 6 bases, with 4 bases between them. CDR1 is SQVTM and CDR2 is ANQGSEA in the germline V gene. The CDR3 runs to 9 residues. CDR3 protein: CSVVSEQYF. The CDR3 nucleotides read TGCAGCGTTGTCTCCGAGCAGTACTTC.

The rearrangement links TRBV30 to TRBJ1-1; D unclear. This CDR3 is built from 13 residues. Trimming left V 4 bases short and J 4 bases short, with 13 bases between. CDR1 GTSNPN and CDR2 SVGIG come from the germline V gene (reference sequence). CDR3 DNA: TGTGCCTGGAAGTTGGAGACGAGCACTGAAGCTTTCTTT. Translation: CAWKLETSTEAFF. Using reference TRBV30 and TRBJ1-1 for the parts outside the CDR3, the full variable domain is SQTIHQWPATLVQPVGSPLSLECTVEGTSNPNLYWYRQAAGRGLQLLFYSVGIGQISSEVPQNLSASRPQDRQFILSSKKLLLSDSGFYLCAWKLETSTEAFFGQGTRLTVV.

This chain connects TRBV9 to TRBJ2-2, with D unclear. V was shortened by 1 base and J by 5 bases, with 6 bases between the two germline ends. Germline values: CDR1 SGDLS, CDR2 YYNGEE. This CDR3 is 13 amino acids long. CDR3 protein: CASSVYVTGELFF. The CDR3 nucleotides read TGTGCCAGCAGCGTATATGTAACCGGGGAGCTGTTTTTT.